The clone carrying this TCR beta chain came up a few times. The source of the sample is a study of early T cells in non-severe SARS-CoV-2 infection. TCRdb independently ran MiXCR on the 5' RACE reads; one entry per CDR3 protein. Here the sample spans about 130,000 distinct CDR3 sequences, just under 15% being singletons. Sample: whole blood. The sequence derives from an adult who was a healthcare worker with PCR-confirmed SARS-CoV-2 infection or an uninfected control (not recorded which).

CDR3 protein: CASSQGIRNTIYF. The CDR3 DNA reads TGTGCCAGCAGTCAGGGTATTCGAAACACCATATATTTT. The chain combines TRBV12-3 or TRBV12-4 with TRBJ1-3; possible D gene TRBD1, 5 bases. V gave up 5 bases and J gave up 5 bases, with 10 bases separating them. This CDR3 is 13 amino acids long.